Below are 25 T cell receptor beta chains sequenced from a single sample in a study of CD8 T cells in Susac syndrome. RNA was extracted with the RNeasy kit, and a quantity of roughly 0.45 to 1 ug was reverse transcribed using random hexamers. TCRdb re-analysed the immunoSEQ multiplex PCR reads in MiXCR, keeping a single row per CDR3 protein. In the table there are hundreds of thousands of distinct CDR3 sequences, roughly 81% of which are singletons. Sequences were obtained from CD8+ T cells from PBMCs. These receptors were collected from a human donor with multiple sclerosis.

The chain couples TRBV5-4 to TRBJ2-3; D might be TRBD2 (6 bases). V shed 0 bases and J shed 3 bases, with 11 bases lying between them. Germline V gene data show CDR1 as SGHNT and CDR2 as YYREEE (reference sequence). CDR3 length: 15 residues. CDR3 sequence (DNA): TGTGCCAGCAGCTTGGGGGGGAGGAAGACAGATACGCAGTATTTT. This encodes CASSLGGRKTDTQYF.

V gene TRBV28 combines with J gene TRBJ2-2; D gene unclear. Trimming pared 3 bases from V and 3 bases from J, leaving 11 bases between. Looked up from germline, CDR1 is MDHEN and CDR2 is SYDVKM. The CDR3 covers 15 residues. CDR3 in DNA: TGTGCCAGCAGTTTTTACGGGCCTCACACCGGGGAGCTGTTTTTT. It is translated as CASSFYGPHTGELFF.

This clonotype appeared a few times. The chain joins TRBV27 to TRBJ1-5; TRBD1 matches at 7 bases. The CDR3 length is 14 residues. Germline CDR1 and CDR2: MNHEY and SMNVEV (reference sequence). The V gene end was trimmed by 6 bases and the J gene end by 3 bases; junction bases not matched to a gene: 5. CDR3 residues: CASSPGQFNQPQHF. CDR3 nucleotides: TGTGCCAGCAGCCCGGGACAGTTCAATCAGCCCCAGCATTTT.

This chain joins TRBV9 and TRBJ1-2, with unresolved D. The V gene lost 3 bases and the J gene lost 10 bases, with 16 bases spanning the gap. Looked up from germline, CDR1 is SGDLS and CDR2 is YYNGEE. This CDR3 is 13 amino acids long. Here the CDR3 reads CASSDSRRGVYTF. CDR3 nucleotides: TGTGCCAGCAGCGATAGTAGAAGAGGTGTCTACACCTTC.

In nucleotides, the CDR3 is TGTGCCACCAGTGATCTGGGGACCACTTACTTC. It encodes CATSDLGTTYF. The gene calls are TRBV24-1 and TRBJ2-7; D tentatively fits TRBD1 or TRBD2 (5 bases each). V was shortened by 3 bases and J by 13 bases, with 12 bases between the two germline ends. The germline V gene has CDR1 KGHDR and CDR2 SFDVKD. The length of the CDR3 is 11 residues.

The chain carries TRBV12-3 or TRBV12-4 and TRBJ2-3, with 7 bases lining up with TRBD2. The ends lost 5 bases at V and 6 bases at J; junction bases unmatched: 5. The CDR3 covers 13 residues. The CDR3 reads CASSTSGRDTQYF. CDR3 nucleotide sequence: TGTGCCAGCAGTACCTCCGGGAGGGATACGCAGTATTTT.

The rearrangement joins TRBV7-3 to TRBJ1-1, with D unclear. This CDR3 has 16 residues. The germline V gene has CDR1 SGHTA and CDR2 FQGTGA. Trimming removed 5 bases at V and 4 bases at J, with 20 bases between. CDR3 in amino acids: CASSLNAGSSPTEAFF. The CDR3 nucleotides read TGTGCCAGCAGCCTTAACGCGGGCAGCTCCCCCACTGAAGCTTTCTTT.

The chain couples TRBV6-5 to TRBJ2-7; 9 bases are shared with TRBD2. Trimming removed 8 bases from V and 7 bases from J; junction bases left unmatched: 9. Germline-derived CDR1 and CDR2 are MNHEY and SVGAGI. The CDR3 is 13 amino acids. CDR3 bases: TGTGCCAGCGGGGGCGGGAGGGCCGGTGAGCAGTACTTC. This encodes CASGGGRAGEQYF.

The rearrangement links TRBV19 to TRBJ1-1, with TRBD1 identical over 10 bases. Germline CDR1 LNHDA, CDR2 SQIVND (reference sequence). The CDR3 runs to 15 residues. The junction had 9 bases not matched to a gene; V was cut back by 6 bases and J by 5 bases. The CDR3 loop is CASSYPRDRGTEAFF. In DNA, the CDR3 is TGTGCCAGTAGCTACCCCCGGGACAGGGGTACTGAAGCTTTCTTT.

This CDR3 reads CASRGRRPFF. The CDR3, as DNA: TGTGCCAGCAGGGGTAGACGGCCTTTCTTT. The chain recombines TRBV2 with TRBJ1-1; unclear D gene. Germline V gene data show CDR1 as SNHLY and CDR2 as FYNNEI. The ends were cut back, 6 bases at V and 12 bases at J, with 11 bases in the middle. The CDR3 runs to 10 residues.

This rearrangement joins TRBV28 to TRBJ2-1; a possible D gene is TRBD2 (5 bases). V shed 8 bases and J shed 9 bases, with 11 bases lying between them. The CDR3 consists of 11 residues. Germline V gene data show CDR1 as MDHEN and CDR2 as SYDVKM. The CDR3 coding sequence is TGTGCCAGCGGGAGTTACGCTGAGCAGTTCTTC. It is translated as CASGSYAEQFF.

The chain uses TRBV7-8 and TRBJ2-3, with 8 nucleotides matching TRBD2. Germline loops: CDR1 SGHVS, CDR2 FQNEAQ. The CDR3 spans 16 residues. The trim removed 1 base at V and 2 bases at J, leaving 5 bases unmatched. The CDR3 DNA is TGTGCCAGCAGCTTAGAGCTGCGGGAGGACACAGATACGCAGTATTTT. Translating gives CASSLELREDTDTQYF.

This clonotype was observed a few times. The CDR3 nucleotides read TGTGCCAGCTGGGGGGGGCCGACCGAGACCCAGTACTTC. Translating it yields CASWGGPTETQYF. The chain links TRBV2 to TRBJ2-5, with D perhaps matching TRBD2 (7 bases). Germline CDR1 SNHLY, CDR2 FYNNEI. This CDR3 is built from 13 residues. Trimming removed 8 bases from V and 5 bases from J, with 15 bases in between. The whole variable domain, remainder taken from reference TRBV2 and TRBJ2-5, is EPEVTQTPSHQVTQMGQEVILRCVPISNHLYFYWYRQILGQKVEFLVSFYNNEISEKSEIFDDQFSVERPDGSNFTLKIRSTKLEDSAMYFCASWGGPTETQYFGPGTRLLVL.

The rearrangement joins TRBV15 to TRBJ2-3; D might be TRBD2 (6 bases). The V end was cut by 6 bases, the J end by 3 bases, with 13 bases between. The germline CDR1 and CDR2 sequences are LNHNV and YYDKDF (reference sequence). The CDR3 contains 14 residues. The CDR3 DNA reads TGTGCCACCAGTAGACTAGGGGCTACAGATACGCAGTATTTT. Its translation is CATSRLGATDTQYF.

This clonotype occurred a few times. The chain has TRBV7-2 and TRBJ2-7; no reliable D call. Germline CDR1 SGHTA, CDR2 FQGNSA. Trimming cost V 5 bases and J 2 bases, with 7 bases left between them. The CDR3 contains 12 residues. This CDR3 reads CASSPIAYEQYF. The DNA for the CDR3 is TGTGCCAGCAGCCCCATTGCCTACGAGCAGTACTTC.

The V and J genes are TRBV7-9 and TRBJ2-6, with 7 bases identical to TRBD1. This CDR3 region has 18 residues. The J segment lost 0 bases and the V segment lost 0 bases, leaving 5 bases of the junction unmatched. Germline V lookup: CDR1 SEHNR, CDR2 FQNEAQ (reference sequence). The DNA of the CDR3 is TGTGCCAGCAGCTTAGCAGGGGGCGGATTCTCTGGGGCCAACGTCCTGACTTTC. It encodes CASSLAGGGFSGANVLTF.

The rearrangement joins TRBV2 to TRBJ1-4, with unresolved D. Looked up from germline, CDR1 is SNHLY and CDR2 is FYNNEI. The CDR3 is 14 residues long. V was clipped by 1 base and J by 8 bases, with 11 bases between them. CDR3: CASSEGQKGEKLFF. CDR3 in DNA: TGTGCCAGCAGTGAAGGACAAAAGGGCGAAAAACTGTTTTTT.

This clonotype was counted between two and nine times. The chain is built from TRBV19 and TRBJ2-7; TRBD2 aligns across 9 bases. The CDR3 spans 13 residues. Germline V gene sequence: CDR1 LNHDA, CDR2 SQIVND (reference sequence). Germline trimming cut 8 bases from V and 2 bases from J; bases unmatched to any gene: 4. The chain's CDR3 is CASRLAGAYEQYF. The DNA of the CDR3 is TGTGCCAGTCGATTAGCGGGGGCCTACGAGCAGTACTTC.

The count of this clonotype is one. J is TRBJ1-1 and V is TRBV27; D gene uncertain. Germline V gives CDR1 MNHEY, CDR2 SMNVEV (reference sequence). This CDR3 is built from 12 residues. Trimming cost V 3 bases and J 7 bases, with 9 bases left between them. Here the CDR3 DNA reads TGTGCCAGCAGTTTTCCCGGCGGTGAAGCTTTCTTT. Its protein is CASSFPGGEAFF.

For this clonotype: The junction departs from germline at one end; a sequencing error may be responsible. The chain links TRBV7-7 to TRBJ2-1, with a possible D match to TRBD2 (6 bases). Germline CDR1 reads SSHAT; CDR2 reads FNYEAQ (reference sequence). This CDR3 comprises 15 residues. The DNA of the CDR3 is TGTGCTAGCAGCTTAGGCCCCAGCGGGCTCAATGAGCAGTTCTTC. Its translation: CASSLGPSGLNEQFF.

The chain carries TRBV4-1 and TRBJ2-1; D may be TRBD2 (5 bases). CDR3 length: 13 residues. Trimming left V 1 base short and J 8 bases short, with 9 bases between. Germline V gene data show CDR1 as MGHRA and CDR2 as YSYEKL. This CDR3 reads CASSQVPRDEQFF. CDR3 sequence (DNA): TGCGCCAGCAGCCAAGTCCCGAGGGATGAGCAGTTCTTC.

The chain has TRBV15 and TRBJ2-3, with D tentatively TRBD2 (5 bases). Trimming stripped 0 bases from V and 4 bases from J, with 8 bases between. This CDR3 comprises 14 residues. Germline CDR1 is LNHNV and CDR2 is YYDKDF (reference sequence). As DNA, the CDR3 is TGTGCCACCAGCAGAGAGGTAGCGTCAGATACGCAGTATTTT. This encodes CATSREVASDTQYF.

The genes are TRBV2 and TRBJ2-7; D call uncertain. This CDR3 contains 12 residues. Between the trimmed V and J ends, which lost 7 bases and 2 bases, there was a span of 9 bases. From germline, CDR1 is SNHLY and CDR2 FYNNEI. CDR3 DNA sequence: TGTGCCAGCATCGGCAGAGCCTACGAGCAGTACTTC. Translating gives CASIGRAYEQYF. The full variable domain, its missing parts supplied by reference TRBV2 and TRBJ2-7, is EPEVTQTPSHQVTQMGQEVILRCVPISNHLYFYWYRQILGQKVEFLVSFYNNEISEKSEIFDDQFSVERPDGSNFTLKIRSTKLEDSAMYFCASIGRAYEQYFGPGTRLTVT.

The V and J genes are TRBV5-1 and TRBJ1-2; 12 bases match TRBD1. Germline lookup yields CDR1 SGHRS and CDR2 YFSETQ. J gave up 7 bases and V 3 bases, and 10 bases lay outside the gene matches. This CDR3 has 16 residues. In DNA form, the CDR3 reads TGCGCCAGCAGCTCCCGGGACAGGGGGCTTTTCTCTGGCTACACCTTC. Amino acids: CASSSRDRGLFSGYTF.

The chain recombines TRBV24-1 with TRBJ2-1, with 10 bases aligning to TRBD2. With 0 bases clipped from V and 4 bases from J, the junction kept 5 bases outside the gene matches. This CDR3 is built from 17 residues. The germline V gene has CDR1 KGHDR and CDR2 SFDVKD. CDR3 residues: CATSDLLSSGSYNEQFF. In DNA form, the CDR3 reads TGTGCCACCAGTGATTTGTTGTCTAGCGGGAGTTACAATGAGCAGTTCTTC.